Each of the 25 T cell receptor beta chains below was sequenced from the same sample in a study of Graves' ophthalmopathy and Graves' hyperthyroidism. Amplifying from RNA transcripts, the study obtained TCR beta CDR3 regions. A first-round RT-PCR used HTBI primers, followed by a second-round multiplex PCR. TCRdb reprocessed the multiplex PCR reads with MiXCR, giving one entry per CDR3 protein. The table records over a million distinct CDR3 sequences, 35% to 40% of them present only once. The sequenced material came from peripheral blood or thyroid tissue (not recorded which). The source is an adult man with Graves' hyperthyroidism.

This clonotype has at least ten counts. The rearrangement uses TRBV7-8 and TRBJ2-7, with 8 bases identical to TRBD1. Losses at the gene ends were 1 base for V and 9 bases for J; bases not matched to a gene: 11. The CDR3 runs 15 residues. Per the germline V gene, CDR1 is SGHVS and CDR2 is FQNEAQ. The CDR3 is CASSLGGQGYERQYF. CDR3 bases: TGTGCCAGCAGCTTAGGAGGACAGGGCTACGAACGGCAGTACTTC.

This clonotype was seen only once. This chain's CDR3 is CASSSGDRAGANVLTF. As DNA, the CDR3 is TGTGCCAGCAGTTCTGGGGACAGGGCCGGGGCCAACGTCCTGACTTTC. The gene calls are TRBV25-1 and TRBJ2-6; 9 nucleotides agree with TRBD1. Trimming at V came to 5 bases and at J to 4 bases, leaving 6 bases not matched to a gene. The CDR3 is 16 amino acids. Germline assignment: CDR1 MGHDK and CDR2 SYGVNS.

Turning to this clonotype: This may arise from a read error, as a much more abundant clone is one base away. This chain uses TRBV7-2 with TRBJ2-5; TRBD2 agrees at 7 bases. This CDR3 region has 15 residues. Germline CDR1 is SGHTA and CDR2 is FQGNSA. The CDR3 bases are TGTGCCAGCAGCTCATATACTAGCGACCAAGGGACCCAGTACTTC. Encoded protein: CASSSYTSDQGTQYF.

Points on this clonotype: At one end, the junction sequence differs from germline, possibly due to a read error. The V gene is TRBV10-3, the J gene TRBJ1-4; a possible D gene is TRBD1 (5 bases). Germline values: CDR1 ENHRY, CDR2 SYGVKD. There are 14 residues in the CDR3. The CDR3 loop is CASSERDGLEKLFF. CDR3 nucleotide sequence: TGTGCCAGCAGTGAACGGGACGGTCTGGAAAAACTGTTTTTT.

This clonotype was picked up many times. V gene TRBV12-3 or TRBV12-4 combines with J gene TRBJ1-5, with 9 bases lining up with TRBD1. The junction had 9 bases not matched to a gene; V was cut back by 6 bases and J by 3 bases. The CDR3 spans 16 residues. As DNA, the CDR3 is TGTGCCAGCAGCCAGACAGGGGGTCTTCTCAATCAGCCCCAGCATTTT. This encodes CASSQTGGLLNQPQHF.

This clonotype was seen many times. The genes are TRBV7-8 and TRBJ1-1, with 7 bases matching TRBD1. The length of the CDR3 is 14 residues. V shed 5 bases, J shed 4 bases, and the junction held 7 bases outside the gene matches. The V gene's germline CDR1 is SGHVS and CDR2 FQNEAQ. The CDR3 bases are TGTGCCAGCAGCCCTAACAGGGGTGGCACTGAAGCTTTCTTT. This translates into CASSPNRGGTEAFF.

Here the CDR3 reads CASSFLHTDTQYF. As DNA, the CDR3 is TGTGCCAGCAGCTTCCTTCACACAGATACGCAGTATTTT. The genes are TRBV11-3 and TRBJ2-3, with D uncertain. The CDR3 length is 13 residues. The V end lost 3 bases, the J end lost 2 bases, and 6 bases lay between the germline ends. Germline V gene lookup returns CDR1 SGHNT and CDR2 YENEEA.

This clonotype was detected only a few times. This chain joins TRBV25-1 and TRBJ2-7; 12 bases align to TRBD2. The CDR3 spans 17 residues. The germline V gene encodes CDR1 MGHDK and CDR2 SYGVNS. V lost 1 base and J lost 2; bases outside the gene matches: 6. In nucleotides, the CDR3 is TGTGCCAGCAGTGAATCGGAGACTAGCGGGAGTCCCTACGAGCAGTACTTC. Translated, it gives CASSESETSGSPYEQYF.

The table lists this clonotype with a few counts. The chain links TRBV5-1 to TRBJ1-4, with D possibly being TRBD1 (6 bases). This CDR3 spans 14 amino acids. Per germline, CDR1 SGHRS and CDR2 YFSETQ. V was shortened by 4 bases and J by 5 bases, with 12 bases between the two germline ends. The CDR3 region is CASSVAQGNEKLFF. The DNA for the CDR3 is TGCGCCAGCAGCGTGGCCCAGGGGAATGAAAAACTGTTTTTT. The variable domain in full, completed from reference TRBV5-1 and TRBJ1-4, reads KAGVTQTPRYLIKTRGQQVTLSCSPISGHRSVSWYQQTPGQGLQFLFEYFSETQRNKGNFPGRFSGRQFSNSRSEMNVSTLELGDSALYLCASSVAQGNEKLFFGSGTQLSVL.

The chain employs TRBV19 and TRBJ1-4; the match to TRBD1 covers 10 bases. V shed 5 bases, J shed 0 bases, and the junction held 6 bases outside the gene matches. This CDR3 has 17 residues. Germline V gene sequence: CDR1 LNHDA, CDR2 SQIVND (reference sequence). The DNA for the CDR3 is TGTGCCAGTAGTCGGACAGGGGGGAGTGCAACTAATGAAAAACTGTTTTTT. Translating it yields CASSRTGGSATNEKLFF.

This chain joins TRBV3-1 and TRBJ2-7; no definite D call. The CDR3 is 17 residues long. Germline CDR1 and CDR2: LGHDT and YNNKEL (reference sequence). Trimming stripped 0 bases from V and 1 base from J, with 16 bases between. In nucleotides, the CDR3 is TGTGCCAGCAGCCAAGATCTCGGGTCGCTTAGGTCCTACGAGCAGTACTTC. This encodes CASSQDLGSLRSYEQYF.

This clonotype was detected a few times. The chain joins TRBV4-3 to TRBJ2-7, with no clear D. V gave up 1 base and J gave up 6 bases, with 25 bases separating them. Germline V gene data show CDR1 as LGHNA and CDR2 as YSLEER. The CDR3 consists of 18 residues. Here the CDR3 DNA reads TGCGCCAGCAGCCAAGCAATCCTAGGTGGTAGCTTCACCGGCGAGCAGTACTTC. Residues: CASSQAILGGSFTGEQYF.

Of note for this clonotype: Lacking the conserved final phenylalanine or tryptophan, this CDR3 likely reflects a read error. The DNA of the CDR3 is TGTGCCATCAGCCACAGGGTCTCTGGGGCCAACGTCCTGACTCTC. Amino acid sequence: CAISHRVSGANVLTL. The V gene is TRBV6-5, the J gene TRBJ2-6; D might be TRBD1 (6 bases). V lost 10 bases to trimming and J lost 0 bases, with 13 bases between them. This CDR3 has 15 amino acids. In germline, CDR1 is MNHEY, CDR2 SVGAGI.

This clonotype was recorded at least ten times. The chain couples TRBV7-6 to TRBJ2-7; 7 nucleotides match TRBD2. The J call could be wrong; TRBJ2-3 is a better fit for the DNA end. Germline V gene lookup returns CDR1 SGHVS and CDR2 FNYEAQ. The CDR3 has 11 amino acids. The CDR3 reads CASSLGGRQYF. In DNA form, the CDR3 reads TGTGCCAGCAGCTTAGGCGGGAGGCAGTATTTT.

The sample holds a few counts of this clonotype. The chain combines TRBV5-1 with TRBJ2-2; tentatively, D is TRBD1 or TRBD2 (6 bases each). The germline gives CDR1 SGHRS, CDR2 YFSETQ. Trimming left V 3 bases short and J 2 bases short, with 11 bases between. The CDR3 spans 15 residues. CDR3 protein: CASSWRDKNTGELFF. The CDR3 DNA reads TGCGCCAGCAGCTGGCGGGACAAAAACACCGGGGAGCTGTTTTTT.

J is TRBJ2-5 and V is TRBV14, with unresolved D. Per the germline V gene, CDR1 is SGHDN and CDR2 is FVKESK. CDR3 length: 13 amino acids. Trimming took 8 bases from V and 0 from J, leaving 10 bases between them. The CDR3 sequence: CASSPQNQETQYF. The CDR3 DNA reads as TGTGCCAGCTCGCCCCAAAACCAAGAGACCCAGTACTTC.

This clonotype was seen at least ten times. DNA of the CDR3: TGTGCCAGCAGCCTAGTATCGCTTGCGGGCGGGGAGCTGTTTTTT. It codes for CASSLVSLAGGELFF. The chain recombines TRBV7-9 with TRBJ2-2; D may be TRBD2 (5 bases). Germline V CDR1 and CDR2: SEHNR, FQNEAQ (reference sequence). The CDR3 loop spans 15 amino acids. V was trimmed by 5 bases and J by 7 bases, leaving 17 bases between them.

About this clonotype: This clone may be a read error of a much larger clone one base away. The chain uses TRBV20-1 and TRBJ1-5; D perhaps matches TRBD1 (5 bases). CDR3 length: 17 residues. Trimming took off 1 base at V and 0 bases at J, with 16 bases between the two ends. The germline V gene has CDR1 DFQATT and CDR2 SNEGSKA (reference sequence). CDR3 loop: CSARASQGRYSNQPQHF. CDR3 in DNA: TGCAGTGCTAGAGCAAGCCAGGGTCGATATAGCAATCAGCCCCAGCATTTT.

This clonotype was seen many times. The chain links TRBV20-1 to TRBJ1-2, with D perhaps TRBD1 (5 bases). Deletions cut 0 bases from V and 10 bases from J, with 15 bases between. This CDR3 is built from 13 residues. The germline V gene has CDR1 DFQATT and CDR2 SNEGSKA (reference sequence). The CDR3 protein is CSARDAQGRVYTF. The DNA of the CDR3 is TGCAGTGCTAGAGATGCGCAGGGAAGGGTCTACACCTTC.

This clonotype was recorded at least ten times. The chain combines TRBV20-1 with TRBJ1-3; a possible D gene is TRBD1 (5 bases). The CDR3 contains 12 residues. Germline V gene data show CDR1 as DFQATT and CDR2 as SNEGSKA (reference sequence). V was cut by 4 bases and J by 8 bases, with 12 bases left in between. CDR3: CSATQGADTIYF. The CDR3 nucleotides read TGCAGTGCTACTCAAGGGGCGGACACCATATATTTT.

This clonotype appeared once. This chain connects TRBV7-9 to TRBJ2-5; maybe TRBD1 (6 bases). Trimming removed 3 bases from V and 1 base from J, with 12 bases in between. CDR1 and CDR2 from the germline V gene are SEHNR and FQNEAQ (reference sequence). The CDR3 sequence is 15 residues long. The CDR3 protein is CASSLGRTVQETQYF. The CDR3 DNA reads TGTGCCAGCAGCTTGGGACGGACAGTCCAAGAGACCCAGTACTTC.

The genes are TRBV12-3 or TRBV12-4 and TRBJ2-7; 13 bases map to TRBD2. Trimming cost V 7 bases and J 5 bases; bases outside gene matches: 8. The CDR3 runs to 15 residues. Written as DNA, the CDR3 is TGTGCCAGCACCCGGACTAGCGGGAGCGTCAACGAGCAGTACTTC. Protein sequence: CASTRTSGSVNEQYF.

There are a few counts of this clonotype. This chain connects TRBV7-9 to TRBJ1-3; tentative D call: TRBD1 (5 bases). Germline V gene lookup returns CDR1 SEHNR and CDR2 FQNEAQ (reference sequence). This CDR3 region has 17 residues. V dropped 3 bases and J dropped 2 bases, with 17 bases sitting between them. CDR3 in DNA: TGTGCCAGCAGCTTGGCAGGGTTGCGCACACCTGGAAACACCATATATTTT. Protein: CASSLAGLRTPGNTIYF. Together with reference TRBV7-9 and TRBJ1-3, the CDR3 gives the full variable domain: DTGVSQNPRHKITKRGQNVTFRCDPISEHNRLYWYRQTLGQGPEFLTYFQNEAQLEKSRLLSDRFSAERPKGSFSTLEIQRTEQGDSAMYLCASSLAGLRTPGNTIYFGEGSWLTVV.

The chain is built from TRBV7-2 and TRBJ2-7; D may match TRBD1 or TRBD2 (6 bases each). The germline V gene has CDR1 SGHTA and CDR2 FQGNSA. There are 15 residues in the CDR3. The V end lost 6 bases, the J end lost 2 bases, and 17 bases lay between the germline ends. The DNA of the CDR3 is TGTGCCAGCAGTTACGGGGGCGCGATTCCCTACGAGCAGTACTTC. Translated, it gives CASSYGGAIPYEQYF.

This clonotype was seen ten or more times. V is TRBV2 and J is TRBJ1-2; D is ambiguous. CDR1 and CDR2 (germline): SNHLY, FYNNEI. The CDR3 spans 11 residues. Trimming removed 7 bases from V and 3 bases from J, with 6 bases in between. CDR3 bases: TGTGCCAGCACAGTTGACTATGGCTACACCTTC. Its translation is CASTVDYGYTF.